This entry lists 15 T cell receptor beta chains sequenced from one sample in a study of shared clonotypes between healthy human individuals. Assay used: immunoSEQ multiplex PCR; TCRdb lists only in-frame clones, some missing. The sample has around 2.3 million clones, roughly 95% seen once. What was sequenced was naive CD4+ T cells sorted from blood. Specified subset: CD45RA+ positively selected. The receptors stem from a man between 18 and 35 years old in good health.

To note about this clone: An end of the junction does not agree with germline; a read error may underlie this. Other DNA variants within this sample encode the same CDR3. As DNA, the CDR3 is TGTGCTAGCAGCTTAGGTACAGGGAAAGAGACCCAGTACTTC. It encodes CASSLGTGKETQYF. The V call is TRBV7-7, the J call TRBJ2-5; TRBD1 is a possible D gene (6 bases). The CDR3 extends over 14 amino acids. Germline V gene lookup returns CDR1 SSHAT and CDR2 FNYEAQ (reference sequence).

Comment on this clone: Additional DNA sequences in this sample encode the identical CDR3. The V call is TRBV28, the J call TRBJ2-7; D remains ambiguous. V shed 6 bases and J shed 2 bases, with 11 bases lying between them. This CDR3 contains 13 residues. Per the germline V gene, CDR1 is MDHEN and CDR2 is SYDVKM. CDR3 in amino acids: CASSLDRAYEQYF. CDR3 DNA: TGTGCCAGCAGCCTCGATCGCGCCTACGAGCAGTACTTC.

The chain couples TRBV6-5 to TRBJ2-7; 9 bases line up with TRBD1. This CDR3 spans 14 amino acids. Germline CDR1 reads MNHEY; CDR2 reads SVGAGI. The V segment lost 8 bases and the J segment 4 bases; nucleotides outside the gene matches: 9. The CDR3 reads CASSLDRGWYEQYF. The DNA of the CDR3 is TGTGCCAGCTCTTTGGACAGGGGATGGTACGAGCAGTACTTC.

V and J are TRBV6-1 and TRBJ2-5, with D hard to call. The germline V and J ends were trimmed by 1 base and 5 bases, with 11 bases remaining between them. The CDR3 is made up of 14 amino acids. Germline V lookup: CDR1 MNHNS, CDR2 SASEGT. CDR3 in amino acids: CASSEGVARETQYF. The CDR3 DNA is TGTGCCAGCAGTGAAGGGGTGGCAAGGGAGACCCAGTACTTC.

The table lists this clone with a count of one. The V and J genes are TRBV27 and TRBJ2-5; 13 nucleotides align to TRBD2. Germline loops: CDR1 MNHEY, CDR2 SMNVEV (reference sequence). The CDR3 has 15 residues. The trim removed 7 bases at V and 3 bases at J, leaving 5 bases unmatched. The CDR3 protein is CASTRTSGGEETQYF. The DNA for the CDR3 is TGTGCCAGCACTCGGACTAGCGGGGGAGAAGAGACCCAGTACTTC.

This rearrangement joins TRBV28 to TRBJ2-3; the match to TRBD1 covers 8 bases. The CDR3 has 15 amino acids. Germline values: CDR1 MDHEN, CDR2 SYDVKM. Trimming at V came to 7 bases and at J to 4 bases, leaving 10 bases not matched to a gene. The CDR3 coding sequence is TGTGCCAGCACCCGAGGGGACAGGTCTGCAGATACGCAGTATTTT. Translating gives CASTRGDRSADTQYF.

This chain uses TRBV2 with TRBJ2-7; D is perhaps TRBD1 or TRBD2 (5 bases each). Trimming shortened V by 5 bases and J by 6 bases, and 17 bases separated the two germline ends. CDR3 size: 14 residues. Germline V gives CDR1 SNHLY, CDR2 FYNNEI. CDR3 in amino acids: CASSSGLQALEQYF. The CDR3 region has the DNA TGTGCCAGCAGTTCGGGGTTACAGGCCCTCGAGCAGTACTTC.

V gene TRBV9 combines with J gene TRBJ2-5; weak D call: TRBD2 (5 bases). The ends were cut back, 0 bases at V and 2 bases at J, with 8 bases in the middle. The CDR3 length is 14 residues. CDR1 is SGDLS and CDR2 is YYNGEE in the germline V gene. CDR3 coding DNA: TGTGCCAGCAGCGTAGCGGGATGGCAAGAGACCCAGTACTTC. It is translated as CASSVAGWQETQYF.

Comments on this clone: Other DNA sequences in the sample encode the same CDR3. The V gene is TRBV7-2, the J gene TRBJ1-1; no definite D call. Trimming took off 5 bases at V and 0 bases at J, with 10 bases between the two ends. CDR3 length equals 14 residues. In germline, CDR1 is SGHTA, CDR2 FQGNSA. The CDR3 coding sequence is TGTGCCAGCAGCCCGTCCCGTATGAACACTGAAGCTTTCTTT. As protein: CASSPSRMNTEAFF.

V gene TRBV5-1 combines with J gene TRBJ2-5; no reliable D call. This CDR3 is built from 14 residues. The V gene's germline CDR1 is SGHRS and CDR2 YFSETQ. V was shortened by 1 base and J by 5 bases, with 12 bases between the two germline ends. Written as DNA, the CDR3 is TGCGCCAGCAGCTTGAAGGATAGTGTTGAGACCCAGTACTTC. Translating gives CASSLKDSVETQYF.

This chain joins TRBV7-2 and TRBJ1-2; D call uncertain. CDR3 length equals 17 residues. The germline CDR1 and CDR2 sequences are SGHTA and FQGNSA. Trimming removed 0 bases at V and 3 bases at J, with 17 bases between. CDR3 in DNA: TGTGCCAGCAGCTTAGCCACAGCAGCGGTAGTTGACTATGGCTACACCTTC. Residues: CASSLATAAVVDYGYTF.

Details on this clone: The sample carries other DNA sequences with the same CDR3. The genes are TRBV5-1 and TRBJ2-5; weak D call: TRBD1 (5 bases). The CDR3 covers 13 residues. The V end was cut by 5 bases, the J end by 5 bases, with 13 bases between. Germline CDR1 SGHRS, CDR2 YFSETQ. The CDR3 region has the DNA TGCGCCAGCAGTTTCGCAGGGTTGGAGACCCAGTACTTC. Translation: CASSFAGLETQYF.

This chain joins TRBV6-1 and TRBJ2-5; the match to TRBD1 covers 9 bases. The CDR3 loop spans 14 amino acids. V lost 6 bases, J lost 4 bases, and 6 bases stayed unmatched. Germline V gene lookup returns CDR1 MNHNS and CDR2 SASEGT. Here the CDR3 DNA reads TGTGCCAGCAGCGGGGGACAGGGTGCAGAGACCCAGTACTTC. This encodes CASSGGQGAETQYF.

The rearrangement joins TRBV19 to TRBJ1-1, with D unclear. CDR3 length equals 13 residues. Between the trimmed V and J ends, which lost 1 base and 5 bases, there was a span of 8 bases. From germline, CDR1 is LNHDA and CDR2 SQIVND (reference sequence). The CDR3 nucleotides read TGTGCCAGTAGTATAGCCCGTCTTACTGAAGCTTTCTTT. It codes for CASSIARLTEAFF.

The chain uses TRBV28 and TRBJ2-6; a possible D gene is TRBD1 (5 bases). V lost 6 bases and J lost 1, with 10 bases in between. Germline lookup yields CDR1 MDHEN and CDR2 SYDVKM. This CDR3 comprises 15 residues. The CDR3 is CASRRAGSGANVLTF. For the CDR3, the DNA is TGTGCCAGCAGGCGTGCAGGGTCTGGGGCCAACGTCCTGACTTTC. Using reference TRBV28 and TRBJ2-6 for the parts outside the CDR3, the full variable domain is DVKVTQSSRYLVKRTGEKVFLECVQDMDHENMFWYRQDPGLGLRLIYFSYDVKMKEKGDIPEGYSVSREKKERFSLILESASTNQTSMYLCASRRAGSGANVLTFGAGSRLTVL.